The clone carrying this T cell receptor beta chain was seen only a few times. Per germline, CDR1 GTSNPN and CDR2 SVGIG (reference sequence). CDR3 length: 14 residues. The V end lost 1 base, the J end lost 2 bases, and 6 bases lay between the germline ends. Time point given: newly diagnosed GD, antithyroid drugs for less than 3 months. Scientists built the TCR library using RNA that was extracted from PBMCs. The sample originates from a study of regulatory T cells in long-lasting Graves disease. Relying on iRepertoire HTBI primers and Arm-PCR of CDR3 regions, the team built TCR beta libraries. One entry per CDR3 protein, called by TCRdb with MiXCR from the multiplex PCR reads. The table lists around 400,000 distinct CDR3 sequences, over 12% of them singletons. Separately, the same data were catalogued under a study of T cells in Graves' hyperthyroidism and ophthalmopathy.

This rearrangement joins TRBV30 to TRBJ2-6; D perhaps matches TRBD2 (5 bases). The specimen was peripheral blood mononuclear cells (PBMCs), collected at new diagnosis, from a patient treated with antithyroid drugs. This TCR derives from a woman aged 40 to 50 with Graves disease. The CDR3 DNA reads TGTGCCTGGAGTGCCGGGACTGGGGCCAACGTCCTGACTTTC. As protein: CAWSAGTGANVLTF.